This TCR beta chain was profiled in a study of early T cells in non-severe SARS-CoV-2 infection. CDR3 length: 15 amino acids. Germline assignment: CDR1 SEHNR and CDR2 FQNEAQ (reference sequence). The V segment lost 4 bases and the J segment 2 bases; nucleotides outside the gene matches: 3. Tagging with unique molecular identifiers was applied to individual cDNA molecules. TCRdb itself ran the 5' RACE reads through MiXCR, one entry per CDR3 protein. The table includes over 70,000 distinct CDR3 sequences, roughly 15% detected once. The receptor was isolated from an adult who was a healthcare worker with PCR-confirmed SARS-CoV-2 infection or an uninfected control (not recorded which). Specimen: whole blood, collected at baseline. The chain uses TRBV7-9 and TRBJ2-7; 12 nucleotides line up with TRBD2. This CDR3 is CASSWTSGAPYEQYF. CDR3 sequence (DNA): TGTGCCAGCAGCTGGACTAGCGGGGCCCCCTACGAGCAGTACTTC.